The rows below give T cell receptor beta chains drawn from one sample of a study of T cells in Graves' hyperthyroidism and ophthalmopathy. TCRdb fed the multiplex PCR reads into MiXCR, producing one record per CDR3 protein. The table includes around 440,000 distinct CDR3 sequences, around a sixth detected once. The sequenced sample was blood. These TCRs come from a woman in her late teens or twenties with Graves' hyperthyroidism. Each CDR3 is given with its conserved first and last residue. The order of the fields is J gene, clone size, CDR3 length, D gene, V gene, CDR3 DNA, CDR3 protein. The D gene is left open where the match is weak. The size field is filled for only some rows; it gives once, few, many or a size class.

>TRBJ1-1|few|12|.|TRBV20-1
TGCAGTGCTTGGGAGTGGAGCACTGAAGCTTTCTTT
CSAWEWSTEAFF
>TRBJ2-7|.|15|.|TRBV7-3
TGTGCCAGCACCCCCACAGAAGGGGACTCCTACGAGCAGTACTTC
CASTPTEGDSYEQYF
>TRBJ2-1|many|15|.|TRBV11-2
TGTGCCAGCAGCGCCCTGCGGAGCTCCTACAATGAGCAGTTCTTC
CASSALRSSYNEQFF
>TRBJ1-1|many|16|.|TRBV3-1
TGTGCCAGCAGCCAAGATCTTAAGGACAGCTACACTGAAGCTTTCTTT
CASSQDLKDSYTEAFF
>TRBJ2-1|many|21|TRBD2|TRBV27
TGTGCCAGCAGTCCCCAGACCAGGCCAGGTAGCGGGCCGACTGGGGCCAATGAGCAGTTCTTC
CASSPQTRPGSGPTGANEQFF
>TRBJ1-6|.|13|.|TRBV19
TGTGCCAGTAGTAACGTCAATAATTCACCCCCCCACTTT
CASSNVNNSPPHF
>TRBJ1-1|few|16|.|TRBV4-3
TGCGCCAGCAGCCAAGAGAGGGGCGGTTGGTACACTGAAGCTTTCTTT
CASSQERGGWYTEAFF
>TRBJ1-6|few|15|.|TRBV20-1
TGCAGTGCTAGGATGACCAAGGGATCTGGTTCACCCCTCCACTTT
CSARMTKGSGSPLHF
>TRBJ2-1|.|15|.|TRBV3-1
TGTGCCAGCAGCTACGTGCGGACGAAGATCAATGAGCAGTTCTTC
CASSYVRTKINEQFF
>TRBJ2-7|.|15|.|TRBV4-2
TGTGCCAGCAGCCAAGTTTTAAGGGGAACTATCGAGCAGTACTTC
CASSQVLRGTIEQYF
>TRBJ2-7|.|16|.|TRBV15
TGTGCCACCAGCCCTCTTAAGGGTTGGAGCTCCTACGAGCAGTACTTC
CATSPLKGWSSYEQYF
>TRBJ1-1|few|13|.|TRBV20-1
TGCAGTGCTAGAGCCAGTATGAACACTGAAGCTTTCTTT
CSARASMNTEAFF
>TRBJ1-4|.|17|TRBD1|TRBV6-2/TRBV6-3
TGTGCCAGCAGTTACTCGACAGGGAGGGGTACTAATGAAAAACTGTTTTTT
CASSYSTGRGTNEKLFF
>TRBJ1-1|many|14|.|TRBV18
TGTGCCAGCTCAAGGTCTGAAGGGACCACTGAAGCTTTCTTT
CASSRSEGTTEAFF
>TRBJ2-1|many|15|TRBD2|TRBV28
TGTGCCAGCATTGGGGGCGGGAGGGCCCAAAATGAGCAGTTCTTC
CASIGGGRAQNEQFF
>TRBJ1-3|many|14|.|TRBV3-1
TGTGCCAGCAGCCAGGGACACAGGGGAAACACCATATATTTT
CASSQGHRGNTIYF
>TRBJ1-1|few|13|TRBD1|TRBV7-2
TGTGCCAGCAGCCCCCGGACAGGGTCATCAGCTTTCTTT
CASSPRTGSSAFF
>TRBJ2-1|.|16|TRBD2|TRBV7-2
TGTGCCAGCAGCGATACCGGGACTAGGGGGGTTAATGAGCAGTTCTTC
CASSDTGTRGVNEQFF
>TRBJ1-5|.|16|TRBD1|TRBV2
TGTGCCAGCATAACCGGGACAGGGGCTAGCAATCAGCCCCAGCATTTT
CASITGTGASNQPQHF
>TRBJ1-1|many|15|.|TRBV18
TGTGCCAGCTCCCCAAACAGGGTAATGAACACTGAAGCTTTCTTT
CASSPNRVMNTEAFF
>TRBJ2-5|many|16|TRBD2|TRBV7-3
TGTGCCAGCAGCCCACTGGGGGAGGGCCTAGGAGAGACCCAGTACTTC
CASSPLGEGLGETQYF
>TRBJ1-1|few|15|.|TRBV7-6
TGTGCCAGCAGCTTTCCCGACCGTTTCAACACTGAAGCTTTCTTT
CASSFPDRFNTEAFF
>TRBJ1-1|.|13|.|TRBV6-5
TGTGCCAGCAGTTACTCGAGACAATCTGAAGCTTTCTTT
CASSYSRQSEAFF
>TRBJ2-7|many|14|TRBD1|TRBV6-1
TGTGCCAGCACCCTGACAGGGCGAGCCTACGAGCAGTACTTC
CASTLTGRAYEQYF
>TRBJ2-1|many|17|.|TRBV24-1
TGTGCCACCAGTGACCGGGACACCCGGATCTCCTACAATGAGCAGTTCTTC
CATSDRDTRISYNEQFF
>TRBJ2-4|few|16|TRBD1|TRBV15
TGTGCCACCAGCAGGGCAATAGAGGGGGCGAGAAACATTCAGTACTTC
CATSRAIEGARNIQYF
>TRBJ2-5|few|17|.|TRBV4-1
TGCGCCAGCAGCCAAATAGGTGGAGGGAAGTCTTCAGAGACCCAGTACTTC
CASSQIGGGKSSETQYF
>TRBJ2-5|.|16|.|TRBV11-2
TGTGCCAGCAGCACAACCCGGGACCCATCAAGGGAGACCCAGTACTTC
CASSTTRDPSRETQYF
>TRBJ2-7|many|15|TRBD1|TRBV28
TGTGCCAGCAGTTTCCGGGACAGGGCCAACTACGAGCAGTACTTC
CASSFRDRANYEQYF
>TRBJ2-3|few|16|TRBD2|TRBV27
TGTGCCAGCAGTTTATTAGGCGGGAGGTACGCAGATACGCAGTATTTT
CASSLLGGRYADTQYF
>TRBJ2-7|many|16|TRBD2|TRBV11-2
TGTGCCAGCAGCTTAGTGGCTAGCGGGAGCTCTTACGAGCAGTACTTC
CASSLVASGSSYEQYF
>TRBJ2-3|many|14|.|TRBV7-2
TGTGCCAGCAGCTTAGGTAGTTTAGGAGATACGCAGTATTTT
CASSLGSLGDTQYF
>TRBJ1-3|few|15|.|TRBV5-1
TGCGCCAGCAGCCAAGGACAGAACTCTGGAAACACCATATATTTT
CASSQGQNSGNTIYF